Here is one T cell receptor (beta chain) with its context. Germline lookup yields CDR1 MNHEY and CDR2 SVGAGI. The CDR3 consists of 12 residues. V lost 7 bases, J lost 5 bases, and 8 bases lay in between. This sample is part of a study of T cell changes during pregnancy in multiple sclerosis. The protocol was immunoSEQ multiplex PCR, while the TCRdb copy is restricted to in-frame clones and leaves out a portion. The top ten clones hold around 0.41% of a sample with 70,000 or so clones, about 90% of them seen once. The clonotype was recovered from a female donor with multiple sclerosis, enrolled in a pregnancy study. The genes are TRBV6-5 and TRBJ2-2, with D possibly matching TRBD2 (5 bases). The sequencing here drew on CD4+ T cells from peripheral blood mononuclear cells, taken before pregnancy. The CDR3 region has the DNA TGTGCCAGCAACGGGGATACCGGGGAGCTGTTTTTT. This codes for CASNGDTGELFF.